This TCR beta chain was recorded in a study of cytomegalovirus exposure and HLA in healthy donors. PCR employed 60 Vbeta and 13 Jbeta primers. Sequencing was performed with immunoSEQ multiplex PCR; in TCRdb, only in-frame clones are kept and a portion is missing. The sample has 150,000 to 200,000 clones, approximately 84% seen once. The CDR3 has 16 residues. Unmatched junction bases numbered 16, after V lost 5 bases and J lost 6 bases. The germline CDR1 and CDR2 sequences are PRHDT and FYEKMQ (reference sequence). The V call is TRBV13, the J call TRBJ2-7; 7 bases fit TRBD2. Material: PBMCs. The sequence came from a girl less than two years old in good health and CMV-seronegative. The CDR3 DNA sequence: TGTGCCAGCAGCGCCGTTTGGGAGGGAGAGGGGAGCGAGCAGTACTTC. The encoded protein is CASSAVWEGEGSEQYF.